This TCR beta chain is from a study of blood T cells in healthy people across ages. Overall study results and limits: Long-lived donors carried more naive CD4+ cells and greater diversity than aged donors.

A note on this clonotype: As yet, its antigen is unknown.

Germline assignment: CDR1 SGHTA and CDR2 FQGNSA. With 4 bases clipped from V and 3 bases from J, the junction kept 2 bases outside the gene matches. CDR3 length equals 14 residues. Alongside a J-beta primer mix, a sample-barcoded 5' primer served in a second PCR lasting roughly 6 to 11 cycles. TCRdb passed the 5' RACE reads through MiXCR, listing each CDR3 protein once. The sample carries roughly 1 million distinct CDR3 sequences, under 30% recorded once. This sample was also put to use in a study of T cells of mothers and their children.

The rearrangement links TRBV7-2 to TRBJ2-2; 7 bases align to TRBD1. Sequencing was done on a sample of blood. The sequence came from a girl aged 2-10 years in good health. The CDR3: CASSYTGDTGELFF. CDR3 DNA: TGTGCCAGCAGCTATACAGGGGACACCGGGGAGCTGTTTTTT. Based on the CDR3 plus reference TRBV7-2 and TRBJ2-2, the full variable domain is GAGVSQSPSNKVTEKGKDVELRCDPISGHTALYWYRQSLGQGLEFLIYFQGNSAPDKSGLPSDRFSAERTGGSVSTLTIQRTQQEDSAVYLCASSYTGDTGELFFGEGSRLTVL.